This TCR beta chain was identified in a study of metastatic and nonmetastatic thyroid tumors. General observations from the study: It was reportedly found that TCR beta diversity was significantly higher in malignant thyroid tumors than in benign nodules, a difference seen in both blood and tumor samples.

TCRdb ran MiXCR on the PCR reads. The sample carries roughly 75,000 clones, 9.5% to 15% recorded once. Prior to thyroid surgery, none of the patients had received any treatment. This clone was seen ten or more times. What it binds is not known. The receptor was isolated from a female donor with papillary thyroid cancer or a benign thyroid nodule (not recorded which). Some clones in this sample may be carry-over from other donors' samples. Sequenced material: tumor tissue.

The CDR3 DNA follows: TGCGCCAGCAGCTTGGCGAGCGGCCCCTACAATGAGCAGTTCTTC. Translating it yields CASSLASGPYNEQFF. This rearrangement joins TRBV5-1 to TRBJ2-1; D may be TRBD2 (5 bases). Trimming stripped 0 bases from V and 2 bases from J, with 9 bases between. This CDR3 is built from 15 residues. Germline V gives CDR1 SGHRS, CDR2 YFSETQ.